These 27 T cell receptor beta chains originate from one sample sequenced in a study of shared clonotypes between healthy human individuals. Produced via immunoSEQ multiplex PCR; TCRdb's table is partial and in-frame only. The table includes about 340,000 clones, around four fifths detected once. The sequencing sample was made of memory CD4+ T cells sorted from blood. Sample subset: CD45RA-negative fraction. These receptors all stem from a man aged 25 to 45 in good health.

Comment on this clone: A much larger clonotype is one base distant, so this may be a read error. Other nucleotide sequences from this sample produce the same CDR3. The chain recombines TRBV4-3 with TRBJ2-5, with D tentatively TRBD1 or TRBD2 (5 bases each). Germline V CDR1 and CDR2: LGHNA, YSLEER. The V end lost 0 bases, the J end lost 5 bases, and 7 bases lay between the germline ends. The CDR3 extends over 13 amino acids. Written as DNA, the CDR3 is TGCGCCAGCAGCCAAGACAGGGAGGAGACCCAGTACTTC. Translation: CASSQDREETQYF.

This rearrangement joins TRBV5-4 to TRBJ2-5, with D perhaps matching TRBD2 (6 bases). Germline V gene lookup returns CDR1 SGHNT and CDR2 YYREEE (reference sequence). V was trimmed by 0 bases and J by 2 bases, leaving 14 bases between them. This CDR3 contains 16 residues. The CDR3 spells CASSLVAGLKQETQYF. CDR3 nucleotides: TGTGCCAGCAGCTTGGTGGCGGGACTCAAACAAGAGACCCAGTACTTC.

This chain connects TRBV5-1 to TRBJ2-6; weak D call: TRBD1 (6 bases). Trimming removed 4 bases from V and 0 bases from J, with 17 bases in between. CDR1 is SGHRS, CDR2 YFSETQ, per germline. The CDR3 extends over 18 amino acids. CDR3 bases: TGCGCCAGCAGCAGATACCCCCGGGACACCTCTGGGGCCAACGTCCTGACTTTC. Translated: CASSRYPRDTSGANVLTF.

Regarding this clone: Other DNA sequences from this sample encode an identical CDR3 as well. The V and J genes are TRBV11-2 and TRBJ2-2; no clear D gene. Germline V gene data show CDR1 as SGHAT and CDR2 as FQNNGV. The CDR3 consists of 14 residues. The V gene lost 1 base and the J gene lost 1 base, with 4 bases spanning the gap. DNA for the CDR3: TGTGCCAGCAGCTTAGTTCGGAACACCGGGGAGCTGTTTTTT. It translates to CASSLVRNTGELFF.

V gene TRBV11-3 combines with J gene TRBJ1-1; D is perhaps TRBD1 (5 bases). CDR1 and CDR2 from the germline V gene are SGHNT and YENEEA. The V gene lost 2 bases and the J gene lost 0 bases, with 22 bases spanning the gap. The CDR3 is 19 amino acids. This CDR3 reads CASSLFQRGPILLNTEAFF. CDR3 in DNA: TGTGCCAGCAGCTTATTCCAACGGGGCCCGATCTTACTGAACACTGAAGCTTTCTTT.

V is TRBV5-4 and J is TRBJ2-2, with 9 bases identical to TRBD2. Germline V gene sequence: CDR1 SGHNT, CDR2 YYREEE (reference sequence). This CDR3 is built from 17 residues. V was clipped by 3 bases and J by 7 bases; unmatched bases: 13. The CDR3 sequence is CASSSSSSGSSHGELFF. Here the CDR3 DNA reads TGTGCCAGCAGCTCCAGTAGTAGCGGGAGTTCTCACGGGGAGCTGTTTTTT.

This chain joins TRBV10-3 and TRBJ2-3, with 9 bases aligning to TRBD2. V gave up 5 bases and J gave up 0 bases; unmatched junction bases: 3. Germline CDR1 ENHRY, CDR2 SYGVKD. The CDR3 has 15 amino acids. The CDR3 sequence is CAISYSGRSTDTQYF. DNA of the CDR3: TGTGCCATCAGTTATAGCGGGAGAAGCACAGATACGCAGTATTTT.

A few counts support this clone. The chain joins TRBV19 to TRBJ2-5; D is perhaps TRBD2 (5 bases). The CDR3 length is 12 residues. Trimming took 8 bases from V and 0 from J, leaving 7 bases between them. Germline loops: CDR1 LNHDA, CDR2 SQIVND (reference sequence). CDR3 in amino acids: CASGLDQETQYF. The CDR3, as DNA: TGTGCCAGTGGACTCGACCAAGAGACCCAGTACTTC.

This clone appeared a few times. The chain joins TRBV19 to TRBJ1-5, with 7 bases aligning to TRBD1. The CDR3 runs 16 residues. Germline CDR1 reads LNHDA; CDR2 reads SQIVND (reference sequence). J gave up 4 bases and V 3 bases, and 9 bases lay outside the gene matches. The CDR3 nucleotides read TGTGCCAGTAGTATCCTGTGGGGACAGAAAAATCAGCCCCAGCATTTT. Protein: CASSILWGQKNQPQHF.

The CDR3 nucleotides are TGCGCCAGCAGGGCAATGCAGGACTCTGGAAACACCATATATTTT. This codes for CASRAMQDSGNTIYF. The chain links TRBV5-1 to TRBJ1-3; D not certain. V gave up 5 bases and J gave up 0 bases, with 12 bases separating them. The CDR3 is 15 amino acids. The V gene's germline CDR1 is SGHRS and CDR2 YFSETQ.

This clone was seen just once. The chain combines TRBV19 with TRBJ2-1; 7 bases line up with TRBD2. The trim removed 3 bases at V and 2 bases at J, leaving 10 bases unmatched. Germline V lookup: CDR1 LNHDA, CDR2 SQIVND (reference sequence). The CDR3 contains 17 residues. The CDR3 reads CASSIFGGGPPYNEQFF. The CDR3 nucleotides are TGTGCCAGTAGTATCTTCGGGGGAGGGCCCCCCTACAATGAGCAGTTCTTC.

CDR3 nucleotides: TGCAGCGTCCTGGCGAGACTAGCGGGAGGGGGTGAGCAGTTCTTC. This translates into CSVLARLAGGGEQFF. The chain joins TRBV29-1 to TRBJ2-1; 14 bases map to TRBD2. The V gene end was trimmed by 6 bases and the J gene end by 9 bases; junction bases not matched to a gene: 10. Germline V lookup: CDR1 SQVTM, CDR2 ANQGSEA. The CDR3 is 15 residues long.

The CDR3 reads CASKRDSLVNEQFF. For the CDR3, the DNA is TGTGCCAGCAAGAGGGACAGTCTTGTCAATGAGCAGTTCTTC. This chain connects TRBV6-1 to TRBJ2-1, with 7 nucleotides matching TRBD1. Germline values: CDR1 MNHNS, CDR2 SASEGT. This CDR3 comprises 14 residues. J lost 6 bases, V lost 7 bases, and 9 bases had no gene match.

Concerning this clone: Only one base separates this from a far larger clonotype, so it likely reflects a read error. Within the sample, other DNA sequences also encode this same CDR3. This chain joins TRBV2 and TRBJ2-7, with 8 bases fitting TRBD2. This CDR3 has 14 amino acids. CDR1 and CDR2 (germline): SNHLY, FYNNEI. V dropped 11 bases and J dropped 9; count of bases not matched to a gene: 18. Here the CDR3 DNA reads TGTGCCGCAACTCAGGGACTAGATAATTCAGGGCAGTACTTC. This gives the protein CAATQGLDNSGQYF.

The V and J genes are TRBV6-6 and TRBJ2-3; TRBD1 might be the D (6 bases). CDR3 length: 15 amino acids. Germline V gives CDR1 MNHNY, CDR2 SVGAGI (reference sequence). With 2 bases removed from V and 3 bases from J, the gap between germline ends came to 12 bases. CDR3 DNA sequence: TGTGCCAGCAGTTACGGGCAGGGGAAAACAGATACGCAGTATTTT. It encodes CASSYGQGKTDTQYF.

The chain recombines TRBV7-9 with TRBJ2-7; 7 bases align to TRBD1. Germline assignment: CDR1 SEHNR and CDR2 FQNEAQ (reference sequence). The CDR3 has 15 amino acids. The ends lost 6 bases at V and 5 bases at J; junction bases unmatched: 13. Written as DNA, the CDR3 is TGTGCCAGCAGTTATTACAGGGGTTCCAGGGACGAGCAGTACTTC. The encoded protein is CASSYYRGSRDEQYF.

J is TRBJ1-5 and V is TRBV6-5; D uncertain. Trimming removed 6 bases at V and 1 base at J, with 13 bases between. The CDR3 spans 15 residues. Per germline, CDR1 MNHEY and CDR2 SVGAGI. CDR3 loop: CASRRVALSNQPQHF. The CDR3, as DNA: TGTGCCAGCAGGAGGGTTGCGTTGAGCAATCAGCCCCAGCATTTT.

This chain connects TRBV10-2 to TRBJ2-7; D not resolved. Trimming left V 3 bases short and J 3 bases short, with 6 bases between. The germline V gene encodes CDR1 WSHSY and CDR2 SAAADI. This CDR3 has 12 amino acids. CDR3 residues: CASSDLGYEQYF. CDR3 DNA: TGCGCCAGCAGTGACCTTGGCTACGAGCAGTACTTC.

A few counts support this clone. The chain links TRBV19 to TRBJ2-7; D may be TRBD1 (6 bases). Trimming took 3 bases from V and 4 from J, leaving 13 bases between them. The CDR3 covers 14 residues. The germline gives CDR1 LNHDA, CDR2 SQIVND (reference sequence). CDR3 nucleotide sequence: TGTGCCAGTAGTATGGCAGGGGCGAGGTACGAGCAGTACTTC. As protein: CASSMAGARYEQYF.

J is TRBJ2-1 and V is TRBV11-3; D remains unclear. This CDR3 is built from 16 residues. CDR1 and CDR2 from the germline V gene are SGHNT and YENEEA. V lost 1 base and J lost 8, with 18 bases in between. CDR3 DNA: TGTGCCAGCAGCTTAGGAACGCTGGGCCTAGGCGATGAGCAGTTCTTC. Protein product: CASSLGTLGLGDEQFF.

CDR3 bases: TGTGCCAGCAGTTTAGGGGACTACAGTAGCAATCAGCCCCAGCATTTT. Residues: CASSLGDYSSNQPQHF. J is TRBJ1-5 and V is TRBV27; TRBD1 is a possible D gene (5 bases). Trimming stripped 2 bases from V and 0 bases from J, with 11 bases between. CDR1 is MNHEY, CDR2 SMNVEV, per germline (reference sequence). The CDR3 covers 16 residues.

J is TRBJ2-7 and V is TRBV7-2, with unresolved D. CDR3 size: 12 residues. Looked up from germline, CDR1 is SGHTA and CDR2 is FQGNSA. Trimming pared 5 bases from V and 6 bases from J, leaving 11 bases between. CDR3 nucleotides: TGTGCCAGCAGCCCAACCGGAATCGAGCAGTACTTC. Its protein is CASSPTGIEQYF.

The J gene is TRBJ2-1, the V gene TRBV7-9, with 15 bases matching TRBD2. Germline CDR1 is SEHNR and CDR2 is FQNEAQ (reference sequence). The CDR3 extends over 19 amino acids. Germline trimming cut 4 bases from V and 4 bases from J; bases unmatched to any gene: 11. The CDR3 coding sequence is TGTGCCAGCAGCTCGGGACTAGCGGGAGGAAAGAGACTTTACAATGAGCAGTTCTTC. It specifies CASSSGLAGGKRLYNEQFF.

CDR3 protein: CASRAGGSAGELFF. The CDR3 DNA reads as TGTGCCAGCAGGGCGGGAGGGTCCGCCGGGGAGCTGTTTTTT. The chain recombines TRBV2 with TRBJ2-2; 9 nucleotides agree with TRBD2. Unmatched junction bases numbered 5, after V lost 6 bases and J lost 6 bases. The CDR3 is made up of 14 amino acids. Germline V gives CDR1 SNHLY, CDR2 FYNNEI.

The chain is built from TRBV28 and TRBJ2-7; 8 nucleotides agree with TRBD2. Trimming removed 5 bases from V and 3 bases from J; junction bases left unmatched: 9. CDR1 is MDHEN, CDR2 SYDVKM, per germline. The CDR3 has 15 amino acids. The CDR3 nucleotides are TGTGCCAGCAGTGGGACGGGACTAGGCCTCTACGAGCAGTACTTC. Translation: CASSGTGLGLYEQYF.

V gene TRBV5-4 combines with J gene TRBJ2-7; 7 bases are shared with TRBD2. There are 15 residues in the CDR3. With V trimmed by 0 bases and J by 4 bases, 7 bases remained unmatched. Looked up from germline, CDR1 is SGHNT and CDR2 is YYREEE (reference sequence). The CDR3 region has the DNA TGTGCCAGCAGCTTGGGAGTAGCGGGCCTATACGAGCAGTACTTC. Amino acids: CASSLGVAGLYEQYF.

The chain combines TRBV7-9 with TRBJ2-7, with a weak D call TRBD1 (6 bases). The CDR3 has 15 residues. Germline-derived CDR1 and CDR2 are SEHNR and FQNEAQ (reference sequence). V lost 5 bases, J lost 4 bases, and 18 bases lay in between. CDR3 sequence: CASSPPGQGVYEQYF. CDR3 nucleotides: TGTGCCAGCAGCCCTCCGGGACAAGGAGTTTACGAGCAGTACTTC.